Listed below are T cell receptor beta chains from one sample, sequenced in a study of blood T cell repertoires in COVID-19. The assay was immunoSEQ multiplex PCR, and TCRdb's table has in-frame clones only and misses some. The table has more than 200,000 clones, around 89% seen once. The source material was PBMCs or T cells enriched from blood (not recorded which). The receptor set was obtained from a woman younger than 45 who had recovered from COVID-19. The CDR3 runs from the conserved cysteine through the conserved F or W. The D gene is left open where the match is weak. Not every row has a clone size; where given, it reads once, few, many or a size class.

J	D	size	V	CDR3
TRBJ1-1	TRBD1	-	TRBV27	CASSPQGALRPEAFF
TRBJ2-3	TRBD2	-	TRBV2	CATRGRTGGGDTQYF
TRBJ2-1	-	-	TRBV7-2	CASSPTGEAGDEQFF
TRBJ1-1	-	-	TRBV19	CASSIGGMDTEAFF
TRBJ1-2	-	-	TRBV28	CASSGLDNRSLGTITF
TRBJ2-3	-	-	TRBV9	CASSVGQRRGATDTQYF
TRBJ1-1	-	-	TRBV12-3/TRBV12-4	CASSTTENTEAFF
TRBJ1-5	-	-	TRBV5-8	CASSLTRYSNQPQHF
TRBJ1-2	-	-	TRBV28	CASRGSGSYGYTF
TRBJ2-7	TRBD2	once	TRBV10-3	CASLAGGNYEQYF
TRBJ2-1	-	few	TRBV5-1	CASSPDRGQVYNEQFF
TRBJ1-4	TRBD1	-	TRBV5-6	CASSTQDRVVNEKLFF
TRBJ1-5	-	-	TRBV2	CASSADSFNQPQHF
TRBJ2-1	-	once	TRBV11-2	CASSPGLSNEQFF
TRBJ1-2	-	-	TRBV7-2	CASSLARNRINYGYTF
TRBJ2-7	TRBD1	-	TRBV30	CARKGTGETYEQYF
TRBJ1-5	TRBD1	-	TRBV10-3	CAISAGTGESQPQHF
TRBJ2-1	TRBD2	-	TRBV18	CASSPSAGEVGYEQFF
TRBJ1-3	-	-	TRBV6-5	CASYRDSGNTIYF
TRBJ2-5	-	-	TRBV5-4	CASSLVGGVSGETQYF
TRBJ2-3	TRBD1	-	TRBV15	CATSVRQGIDTQYF
TRBJ2-7	TRBD1	-	TRBV7-9	CASSFETGFGGPSQYEQYF
TRBJ2-7	-	-	TRBV7-2	CASSLYGTEYF
TRBJ2-1	TRBD2	-	TRBV7-2	CASSLGLAGRNEQFF
TRBJ1-1	-	-	TRBV18	CASSPLSVNTEAFF
TRBJ2-1	TRBD2	-	TRBV2	CASRLGLAGGSEQFF
TRBJ1-1	TRBD1	-	TRBV6-5	CASTRDRRNTEAFF
TRBJ1-1	-	-	TRBV27	CASSLASGANTEAFF
TRBJ2-5	TRBD2	few	TRBV4-3	CASSQDRSGRAAETQYF
TRBJ1-1	-	once	TRBV28	CASLDRPQNTEAFF
TRBJ1-1	TRBD1	-	TRBV11-2	CASSRGLHNSGRGLSEAFF
TRBJ1-1	-	-	TRBV7-8	CASSLQQGSTEAFF
TRBJ1-3	TRBD1	few	TRBV18	CASSPTGGRDSGNTIYF
TRBJ2-7	-	-	TRBV9	CASSVDGLTRGEQYF
TRBJ2-7	-	-	TRBV28	CASKIGGAVSYEQYF
TRBJ1-2	TRBD1	-	TRBV30	CAWRVQGAYGYTF
TRBJ1-5	-	once	TRBV7-6	CASSLAEGPQHF
TRBJ2-6	-	-	TRBV3-1/TRBV3-2	CASSQFRDTRSGANVLTF
TRBJ1-5	TRBD1	-	TRBV30	CAWSSAGGNQPQHF
TRBJ2-3	TRBD2	-	TRBV11-2	CASSSSGRQTDTQYF
TRBJ1-1	-	-	TRBV7-8	CASSLNGGITEAFF
TRBJ1-5	TRBD1	-	TRBV19	CASSTDRGPTPQHF
TRBJ1-1	-	-	TRBV15	CATSRSQGMNTEAFF
TRBJ1-1	-	-	TRBV19	CASSREGFSGWEAFF
TRBJ1-2	-	-	TRBV28	CASSQGLGPYGYTF
TRBJ2-1	-	-	TRBV19	CASSIGWRGKRVYNEQFF
TRBJ1-1	-	-	TRBV4-2	CASSRGGVTEAFF
TRBJ1-1	-	-	TRBV6-5	CASSGGTEAFF
TRBJ2-7	-	-	TRBV19	CASSIASQGQQYF
TRBJ2-1	-	few	TRBV19	CASSIGGGEQFF
TRBJ2-2	TRBD2	few	TRBV20-1	CSASRLAVNTGELFF
TRBJ1-5	-	-	TRBV3-1/TRBV3-2	CASSPTGMGQPQHF